This TCR beta chain was captured in a study of T cells in women clearing cervical HPV infection. Study overall: Case blood drawn at lesion detection; control blood after infection cleared. General study results and limits: T-cell numbers per sample were unknown and may explain richness differences. Controls had more TRBV6-7 (0.16%) than cases (approximately 0.11%).

The CDR3 runs 12 residues. Germline loops: CDR1 SQVTM, CDR2 ANQGSEA. V was shortened by 6 bases and J by 2 bases, with 11 bases between the two germline ends. Of note for this clone: Its cognate antigen is unknown. With the read ending 3 residues before the CDR3 end, the germline J gene is used to fill in that end.

Some clones are missing from TCRdb's copy, which holds only in-frame ones; the method was immunoSEQ multiplex PCR. The sample includes tens of thousands of clones. This TCR derives from a woman aged 18 to 69 with a cervical HPV16 infection that either progressed to CIN3+ or cleared (not recorded which). The chain combines TRBV29-1 with TRBJ2-7; D is possibly TRBD1 (6 bases). Source material: blood buffy coat. CDR3 bases read: TGCAGCGTAAAACAGGGACCCTACGAG. Protein sequence: CSVKQGPYE. The full CDR3 protein is CSVKQGPYEQYF.